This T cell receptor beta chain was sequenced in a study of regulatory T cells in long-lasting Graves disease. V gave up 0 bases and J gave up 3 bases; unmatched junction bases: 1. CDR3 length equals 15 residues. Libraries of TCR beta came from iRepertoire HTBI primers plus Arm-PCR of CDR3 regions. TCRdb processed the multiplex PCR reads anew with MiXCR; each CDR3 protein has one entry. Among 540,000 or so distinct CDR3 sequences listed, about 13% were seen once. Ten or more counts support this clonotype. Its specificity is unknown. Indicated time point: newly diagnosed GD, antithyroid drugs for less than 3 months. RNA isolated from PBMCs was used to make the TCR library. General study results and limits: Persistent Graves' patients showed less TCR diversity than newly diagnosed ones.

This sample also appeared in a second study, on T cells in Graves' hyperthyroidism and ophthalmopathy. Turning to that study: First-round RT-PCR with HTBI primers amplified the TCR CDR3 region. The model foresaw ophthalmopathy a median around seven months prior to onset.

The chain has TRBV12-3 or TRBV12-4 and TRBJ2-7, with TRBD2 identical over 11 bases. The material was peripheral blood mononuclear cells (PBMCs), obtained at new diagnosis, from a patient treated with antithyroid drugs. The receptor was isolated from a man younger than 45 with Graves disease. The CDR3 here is CASSLAGTSGYEQYF. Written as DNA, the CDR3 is TGTGCCAGCAGTTTAGCGGGGACTAGCGGCTACGAGCAGTACTTC.